The 22 T cell receptor beta chains in this list originate from one sample, sequenced in a study of read filtering for tumor transcriptome and immune sequencing. Molecular barcoded adaptors covering alpha/delta and beta/gamma chains were used on approximately 440 ng RNA. TCRdb passed the reads through MiXCR, listing each CDR3 protein once. The sample consists of 100,000 to 150,000 distinct CDR3 sequences, 13% of them appearing once. Material: a population of CD138-negative cells sorted from bone marrow. These receptor sequences come from a donor aged 40 or over with multiple myeloma.

This clonotype was detected ten times or more. The chain links TRBV7-3 to TRBJ2-1; the D gene is possibly TRBD2 (6 bases). V was trimmed by 0 bases and J by 6 bases, leaving 12 bases between them. The CDR3 is 15 amino acids. Per the germline V gene, CDR1 is SGHTA and CDR2 is FQGTGA. The CDR3 nucleotides are TGTGCCAGCAGCTTAACGGGAGGAATGAGCAATGAGCAGTTCTTC. Translation: CASSLTGGMSNEQFF. Looking up the rest from reference TRBV7-3 and TRBJ2-1 gives the full variable domain: GAGVSQTPSNKVTEKGKYVELRCDPISGHTALYWYRQSLGQGPEFLIYFQGTGAADDSGLPNDRFFAVRPEGSVSTLKIQRTERGDSAVYLCASSLTGGMSNEQFFGPGTRLTVL.

This clonotype was picked up many times. This chain joins TRBV20-1 and TRBJ1-4; no firm D call. Germline V gene lookup returns CDR1 DFQATT and CDR2 SNEGSKA (reference sequence). V was trimmed by 3 bases and J by 8 bases, leaving 10 bases between them. This CDR3 comprises 12 residues. Written as DNA, the CDR3 is TGCAGTGCTAGCCCGCAGTGGGAAAAACTGTTTTTT. It codes for CSASPQWEKLFF.

This clonotype was seen repeatedly, ten times or more. This chain links TRBV28 with TRBJ1-1, with a possible D match to TRBD1 (6 bases). The CDR3 totals 15 residues. The germline V and J ends were trimmed by 5 bases and 3 bases, with 16 bases remaining between them. CDR1 is MDHEN, CDR2 SYDVKM, per germline. The CDR3 sequence is CASSAPGVGDTEAFF. DNA for the CDR3: TGTGCCAGCAGTGCCCCAGGGGTGGGTGACACTGAAGCTTTCTTT.

Ten or more counts support this clonotype. The rearrangement joins TRBV20-1 to TRBJ2-7; no clear D gene. With 2 bases removed from V and 3 bases from J, the gap between germline ends came to 8 bases. The CDR3 is 12 residues long. In germline, CDR1 is DFQATT, CDR2 SNEGSKA (reference sequence). In DNA, the CDR3 is TGCAGTGCTAGAAAGAACATCTACGAGCAGTACTTC. This translates into CSARKNIYEQYF.

This clonotype was counted many times. The rearrangement links TRBV7-2 to TRBJ1-1; no clear D. The CDR3 totals 16 residues. The V end was cut by 1 base, the J end by 0 bases, with 12 bases between. Germline V gives CDR1 SGHTA, CDR2 FQGNSA. The CDR3 region is CASSLGAGRLNTEAFF. The CDR3 DNA follows: TGTGCCAGCAGCTTAGGGGCCGGCAGACTGAACACTGAAGCTTTCTTT.

This clonotype has at least ten counts. This sequence may be a read error, since a much larger clone differs from it by one base. No conserved phenylalanine or tryptophan is present at the end of the CDR3, so a read error is the likely explanation. The chain combines TRBV29-1 with TRBJ2-1, with 11 bases that match TRBD2. The CDR3 has 14 residues. V shed 7 bases, J shed 9 bases, and the junction held 11 bases outside the gene matches. From germline, CDR1 is SQVTM and CDR2 ANQGSEA. The CDR3 here is CSGTLAGGAVEQFL. The CDR3 coding sequence is TGCAGCGGTACTCTAGCGGGAGGCGCGGTTGAGCAGTTCCTC.

This clonotype was recorded many times. The chain combines TRBV12-3 or TRBV12-4 with TRBJ1-1, with 7 bases identical to TRBD1. CDR3 length: 15 amino acids. After removal of 6 bases from V and 1 base from J, the junction contained 8 bases not matched to a gene. The chain's CDR3 is CASRPRDRENTEAFF. The DNA for the CDR3 is TGTGCCAGCAGGCCCAGGGACAGAGAGAACACTGAAGCTTTCTTT.

This clonotype was picked up many times. Germline and junction disagree at one end, which may indicate a read error. CDR3 sequence: CSVEDRGTVPLAPQFF. The CDR3 DNA is TGCAGCGTCGAAGATCGCGGGACAGTGCCGCTCGCACCGCAGTTCTTC. J is TRBJ2-1 and V is TRBV29-1; the D gene is possibly TRBD1 (7 bases). The CDR3 is 16 residues long. CDR1 is SQVTM and CDR2 is ANQGSEA in the germline V gene.

Of note for this clonotype: This may be a read error, as it is one base from a much larger clone. The chain carries TRBV2 and TRBJ2-3; D unresolved. Germline CDR1 is SNHLY and CDR2 is FYNNEI. There are 13 residues in the CDR3. CDR3 sequence: CTSSVSPEDTQYF. The CDR3 nucleotides read TGTACCAGCAGTGTATCTCCGGAAGATACGCAGTATTTT.

This clonotype was seen many times. This chain links TRBV28 with TRBJ1-2; 11 nucleotides align to TRBD1. Trimming took 6 bases from V and 8 from J; bases not matched to a gene: 11. This CDR3 has 15 residues. The germline CDR1 and CDR2 sequences are MDHEN and SYDVKM. The CDR3 loop is CASSLAGTGGLGYTF. CDR3 nucleotides: TGTGCCAGCAGCTTAGCCGGGACAGGGGGTCTCGGCTACACCTTC.

Notes on this clonotype: Possible read error: a much larger clone is one base away. The conserved final phenylalanine or tryptophan is absent from the CDR3, which likely points to a read error. V is TRBV12-3 or TRBV12-4 and J is TRBJ1-4; a weak D match, TRBD1 (6 bases). The CDR3 has 15 amino acids. The V and J ends lost 4 bases and 8 bases respectively, with 17 bases between them. The CDR3 nucleotides read TGTGCCAGCAGTTCCCAACGGGGGGCAAGCGAAAAACTGTTTTCT. This translates into CASSSQRGASEKLFS.

This clonotype was observed many times. The V call is TRBV5-1, the J call TRBJ2-1; no clear D gene. The CDR3 has 13 residues. CDR1 SGHRS and CDR2 YFSETQ come from the germline V gene. The ends were cut back, 2 bases at V and 5 bases at J, with 8 bases in the middle. The CDR3 sequence: CASSLSTHNEQFF. The CDR3 DNA follows: TGCGCCAGCAGCTTAAGCACCCACAATGAGCAGTTCTTC.

This clonotype was seen at least ten times. The rearrangement uses TRBV18 and TRBJ1-1; tentatively, D is TRBD1 (6 bases). The CDR3 covers 17 residues. The germline V gene has CDR1 KGHSH and CDR2 LQKENI. V was cut by 3 bases and J by 5 bases, with 22 bases left in between. DNA for the CDR3: TGTGCCAGCTCACCCTTCAAAGGGGGGGCCTCAGGTACTGAAGCTTTCTTT. Protein product: CASSPFKGGASGTEAFF.

This clonotype was recorded a few times. This chain links TRBV6-1 with TRBJ2-1; no clear D. Per the germline V gene, CDR1 is MNHNS and CDR2 is SASEGT. This CDR3 comprises 14 residues. Trimming shortened V by 2 bases and J by 8 bases, and 13 bases separated the two germline ends. The CDR3 DNA is TGTGCCAGCAGTGAATTCGTGGGGATAGATGAGCAGTTCTTC. Its protein product is CASSEFVGIDEQFF.

This clonotype was seen repeatedly, ten times or more. This chain joins TRBV29-1 and TRBJ1-6; TRBD1 might be the D (5 bases). V lost 6 bases and J 6 bases, leaving 12 bases between the germline ends. There are 13 residues in the CDR3. CDR1 is SQVTM, CDR2 ANQGSEA, per germline. The CDR3 reads CSVMVGGNSPLHF. For the CDR3, the DNA is TGCAGCGTGATGGTTGGGGGTAATTCACCCCTCCACTTT.

This clonotype was picked up many times. The gene calls are TRBV11-2 and TRBJ2-1; 9 bases align to TRBD2. The V segment lost 6 bases and the J segment 5 bases; nucleotides outside the gene matches: 8. Germline CDR1 is SGHAT and CDR2 is FQNNGV. CDR3 size: 15 residues. The CDR3 is CASSSIAGAHNEQFF. The DNA of the CDR3 is TGTGCCAGCAGTTCAATAGCGGGAGCCCACAATGAGCAGTTCTTC.

With regard to this clonotype: A much bigger clone sits one base away, suggesting this may be a read error. The rearrangement uses TRBV5-1 and TRBJ2-3, with D possibly called TRBD1 or TRBD2 (5 bases each). From germline, CDR1 is SGHRS and CDR2 YFSETQ. Trimming took 3 bases from V and 4 from J, leaving 15 bases between them. The CDR3 is 15 amino acids. This CDR3 reads CASSWGPPPPDTQYF. The CDR3 DNA sequence: TGCGCCAGCAGCTGGGGACCTCCGCCCCCAGATACGCAGTATTTT.

This clonotype was seen at least ten times. The chain employs TRBV6-5 and TRBJ2-5; 9 bases line up with TRBD2. Germline V gene data show CDR1 as MNHEY and CDR2 as SVGAGI. This CDR3 contains 18 residues. Trimming removed 0 bases from V and 2 bases from J; junction bases left unmatched: 10. The CDR3, as DNA: TGTGCCAGCAGTTACTCATTCCTAGCGGGGTCAGGGCAAGAGACCCAGTACTTC. This translates into CASSYSFLAGSGQETQYF.

This clonotype was counted a few times. The chain carries TRBV10-3 and TRBJ2-2; either TRBD1 or TRBD2 may fit D (5 bases each). V dropped 6 bases and J dropped 7 bases, with 18 bases sitting between them. The CDR3 totals 15 residues. Germline values: CDR1 ENHRY, CDR2 SYGVKD. This CDR3 reads CAIRRQTGNNGELFF. CDR3 DNA: TGTGCCATCAGAAGACAGACGGGGAATAACGGGGAGCTGTTTTTT.

The chain links TRBV25-1 to TRBJ1-5; D is perhaps TRBD1 (6 bases). Germline V gene data show CDR1 as MGHDK and CDR2 as SYGVNS. This CDR3 region has 13 residues. Between the trimmed V and J ends, which lost 9 bases and 7 bases, there was a span of 16 bases. CDR3 in DNA: TGTGCCAGTATCTCCAGGGGAGGCCAGCCCCAGCATTTT. Its protein product is CASISRGGQPQHF. The whole variable domain, filled in from reference TRBV25-1 and TRBJ1-5, reads EADIYQTPRYLVIGTGKKITLECSQTMGHDKMYWYQQDPGMELHLIHYSYGVNSTEKGDLSSESTVSRIRTEHFPLTLESARPSHTSQYLCASISRGGQPQHFGDGTRLSIL.

This clonotype was seen ten or more times. The chain links TRBV10-3 to TRBJ2-2; maybe TRBD2 (5 bases). Between the trimmed V and J ends, which lost 8 bases and 0 bases, there was a span of 10 bases. The CDR3 extends over 14 amino acids. Germline V lookup: CDR1 ENHRY, CDR2 SYGVKD. This chain's CDR3 is CAIGTGTNTGELFF. CDR3 in DNA: TGTGCCATCGGTACGGGAACGAACACCGGGGAGCTGTTTTTT.

This clonotype was seen a few times. The chain joins TRBV10-3 to TRBJ1-1; 7 bases fit TRBD1. CDR1 and CDR2 from the germline V gene are ENHRY and SYGVKD. The CDR3 extends over 15 amino acids. V trimming: 3 bases; J trimming: 0 bases; junction bases outside the gene matches: 4. The CDR3 is CAISDWGQLNTEAFF. The CDR3 DNA reads TGTGCCATCAGTGATTGGGGACAGCTGAACACTGAAGCTTTCTTT.